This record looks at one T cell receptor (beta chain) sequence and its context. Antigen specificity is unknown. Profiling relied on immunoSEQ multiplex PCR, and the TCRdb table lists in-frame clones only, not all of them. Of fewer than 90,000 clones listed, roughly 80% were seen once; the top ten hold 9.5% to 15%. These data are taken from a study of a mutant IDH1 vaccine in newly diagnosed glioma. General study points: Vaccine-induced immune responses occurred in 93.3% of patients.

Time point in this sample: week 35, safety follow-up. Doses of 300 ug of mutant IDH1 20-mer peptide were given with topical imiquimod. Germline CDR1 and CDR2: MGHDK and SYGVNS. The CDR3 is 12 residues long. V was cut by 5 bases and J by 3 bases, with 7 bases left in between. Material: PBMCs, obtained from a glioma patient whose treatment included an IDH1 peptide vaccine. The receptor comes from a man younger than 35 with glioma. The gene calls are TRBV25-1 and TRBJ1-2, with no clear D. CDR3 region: CASSRQDYGYTF. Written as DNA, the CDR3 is TGTGCCAGCAGTAGGCAGGACTATGGCTACACCTTC.